A single sample gave rise to the 11 T cell receptor delta chains below, sequenced in a study of gamma-delta chains in newborns, infants, children. TCRdb re-called the reads with CATT. The table has about 4,200 delta-chain clones, 14% to 15% seen once; the top ten hold over 6.5%. Sequencing used blood. These receptors were taken from a child who was a newborn, infant or young child, either healthy, febrile or measles-vaccinated (not recorded which).

The chain is built from TRDV2 and TRDJ1; TRDD3 matches 9 bases. J lost 0 bases, V lost 3 bases, and 10 bases had no gene match. CDR3 length: 17 amino acids. CDR1 GEAIGNYY and CDR2 EKD come from the germline V gene. The CDR3 DNA sequence: TGTGCCTGTGACCCCGTACTGGGGGACACGTACACCGATAAACTCATCTTT. It translates to CACDPVLGDTYTDKLIF.

The chain joins TRDV2 to TRDJ1; TRDD3 aligns across 7 bases. Here the J gene was assigned by germline matching of the DNA, as TCRdb has none. Germline V lookup: CDR1 GEAIGNYY, CDR2 EKD. V lost 1 base, J lost 1 base, and 14 bases stayed unmatched. CDR3 length: 18 amino acids. Here the CDR3 DNA reads TGTGCCTGTGACACACTCTCTGATATGGGGGAACTCACCGATAAACTCATCTTT. Amino acid sequence: CACDTLSDMGELTDKLIF.

No call was made for the V gene; the J gene is TRDJ1. This CDR3 contains 15 residues. The DNA of the CDR3 is TGTGCGCGGGGGGACCCGCGGACCAGGGTTGTTAACATCATCTTT. Encoded protein: CARGDPRTRVVNIIF.

As concerns this clone: A much larger clone sits a single nucleotide away, making a read error possible. Other DNA sequences within the sample encode an identical CDR3. The chain links TRDV2 to TRDJ1; 11 bases align to TRDD3. Losses at the gene ends were 0 bases for V and 1 base for J; bases not matched to a gene: 6. CDR3 length equals 17 residues. Germline-derived CDR1 and CDR2 are GEAIGNYY and EKD. For the CDR3, the DNA is TGTGCCTGTGACACCTTGGCTGGGGGATACCGCACCGATAAACTCATCTTT. Residues: CACDTLAGGYRTDKLIF.

Comments on this clone: A far more abundant clone sits one base away, making this likely a read error. The chain has TRDV2 and TRDJ3; D is uncertain. TCRdb leaves out the J gene; it was filled in here by matching the DNA to germline. The CDR3 extends over 24 amino acids. V was cut by 0 bases and J by 1 base, with 30 bases left in between. Germline V CDR1 and CDR2: GEAIGNYY, EKD. The CDR3 DNA follows: TGTGCCTGTGACACCGTGGACAGACAGACTGCTGGCGGGTATAAATCCTGGGACACCCGACAGATGTTTTTC. Its protein is CACDTVDRQTAGGYKSWDTRQMFF.

In its sample, this clone is large (0.1 to 1%). The same CDR3 can be traced to other DNA sequences in this sample. The rearrangement joins TRDV2 to TRDJ3; 8 bases are shared with TRDD3. CDR1 GEAIGNYY and CDR2 EKD come from the germline V gene. The J segment lost 0 bases and the V segment lost 0 bases, leaving 3 bases of the junction unmatched. CDR3 length: 18 residues. CDR3 in amino acids: CACDTAGGYSWDTRQMFF. The DNA for the CDR3 is TGTGCCTGTGACACCGCAGGGGGATACTCCTGGGACACCCGACAGATGTTTTTC.

This clone was found a few times. TCRdb attributes to this sequence the protein of a much larger clone, which differs from the DNA translation at residue 3; a read error is likely, and the protein displayed is translated from the DNA. The rearrangement joins TRDV2 to TRDJ1; D gene unclear. CDR1 and CDR2 from the germline V gene are GEAIGNYY and EKD. The CDR3 has 17 amino acids. The DNA for the CDR3 is TGTGCCCGTGACACTATGGGACTCCTCAAGAACACCGATAAACTCATCTTT. It codes for CARDTMGLLKNTDKLIF.

This clone was found a few times. The TCRdb protein, from a much larger clone, departs from this DNA's translation at residue 3, likely by read error; the protein shown derives from the DNA. The rearrangement joins TRDV2 to TRDJ3, with 12 positions matching TRDD3. CDR3 size: 18 residues. Germline CDR1 reads GEAIGNYY; CDR2 reads EKD. CDR3 sequence: CARDTGGYSSWDTRQMFF. The CDR3, as DNA: TGTGCCCGTGACACTGGGGGATACAGCTCCTGGGACACCCGACAGATGTTTTTC.

Notes on this clone: With a much larger clone just one base away, this may be a read error. The genes are TRDV1 and TRDJ1; 12 bases are a match to TRDD3. TCRdb gives no J gene; it was assigned here by matching the DNA to germline. The V gene end was trimmed by 1 base and the J gene end by 1 base; junction bases not matched to a gene: 31. Germline V gene data show CDR1 as TSWWSYY and CDR2 as QGS. This CDR3 is 26 amino acids long. In nucleotides, the CDR3 is TGTGCTCTTGGGGAACCAGTCTTCCTACGAGCCGTACGTACTGGGGGATACCTCCAGGGCACCGATAAACTCATCTTT. Translation: CALGEPVFLRAVRTGGYLQGTDKLIF.

The chain links TRDV2 to TRDJ1; possibly TRDD3 for D (6 bases). The J gene comes from matching the DNA to germline here; TCRdb lacks it. Trimming cost V 3 bases and J 0 bases, with 19 bases left between them. The CDR3 is 17 amino acids. Germline lookup yields CDR1 GEAIGNYY and CDR2 EKD. The CDR3 here is CACDGMGGKKYTDKLIF. CDR3 nucleotide sequence: TGTGCCTGTGACGGAATGGGGGGAAAGAAGTACACCGATAAACTCATCTTT.

With respect to this clone: Translating this DNA gives a protein that differs at residue 10 from the TCRdb one, which belongs to a much larger clone; a read error is likely, and the protein shown is this translation. The chain carries TRDV2 and TRDJ3, with TRDD3 identical over 9 bases. CDR3 size: 17 residues. CDR1 and CDR2 (germline): GEAIGNYY, EKD. This chain's CDR3 is CACEYWGSSRDTRQMFF. DNA for the CDR3: TGTGCCTGTGAGTACTGGGGGAGCTCCCGGGACACCCGACAGATGTTTTTC.